This record covers a single T cell receptor (beta chain). This sample was taken from a study of blood T cell repertoires in COVID-19. The germline V gene has CDR1 MGHRA and CDR2 YSYEKL. V gave up 1 base and J gave up 1 base, with 11 bases separating them. The CDR3 spans 16 residues. This table comes from immunoSEQ multiplex PCR, and its TCRdb copy is limited to in-frame clones, with some not included. The sample consists of 300,000 to 350,000 clones, around 86% of them appearing once. Sequenced sample: peripheral blood. This TCR was sampled from a woman between 50 and 59 years old with COVID-19, enrolled during active disease. The chain combines TRBV4-1 with TRBJ2-4; D perhaps matches TRBD2 (5 bases). The CDR3 loop is CASSQGSSGAKNIQYF. For the CDR3, the DNA is TGCGCCAGCAGCCAAGGAAGCTCGGGGGCCAAAAACATTCAGTACTTC.